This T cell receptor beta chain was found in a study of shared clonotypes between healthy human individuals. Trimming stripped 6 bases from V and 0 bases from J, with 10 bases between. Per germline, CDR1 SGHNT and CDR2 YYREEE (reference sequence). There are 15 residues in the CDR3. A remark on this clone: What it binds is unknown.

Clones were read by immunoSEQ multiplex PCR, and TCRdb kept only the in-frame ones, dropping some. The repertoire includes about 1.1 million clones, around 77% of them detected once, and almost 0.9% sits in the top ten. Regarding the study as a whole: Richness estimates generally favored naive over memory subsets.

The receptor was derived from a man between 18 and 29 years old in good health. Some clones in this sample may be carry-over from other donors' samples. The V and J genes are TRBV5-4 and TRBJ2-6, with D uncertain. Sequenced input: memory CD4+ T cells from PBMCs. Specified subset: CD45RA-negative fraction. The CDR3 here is CASTKDLSGANVLTF. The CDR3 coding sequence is TGTGCCAGCACCAAAGACCTCTCTGGGGCCAACGTCCTGACTTTC. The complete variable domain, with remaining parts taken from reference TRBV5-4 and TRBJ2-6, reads ETGVTQSPTHLIKTRGQQVTLRCSSQSGHNTVSWYQQALGQGPQFIFQYYREEENGRGNFPPRFSGLQFPNYSSELNVNALELDDSALYLCASTKDLSGANVLTFGAGSRLTVL.